This TCR beta chain was sequenced in a study of CD8 T cells in Susac syndrome. The study's findings and limits: It was acknowledged in the study that the number of individuals who were included in its TCR sequencing and HLA analysis was relatively small.

The count of this clonotype is one. The antigen is unknown. Germline-derived CDR1 and CDR2 are SGHVS and FNYEAQ. V was trimmed by 0 bases and J by 0 bases, leaving 6 bases between them. There are 14 residues in the CDR3. Reverse transcription used about 0.45 to 1 ug RNA and random hexamers. TCRdb passed the immunoSEQ multiplex PCR reads through MiXCR, listing each CDR3 protein once. The sample shows under 150,000 distinct CDR3 sequences, approximately 89% of them seen only once. The rearrangement uses TRBV7-6 and TRBJ2-7; D remains unclear. The source is a human donor with multiple sclerosis. The specimen was CD8+ T cells from PBMCs. CDR3 bases: TGTGCCAGCAGCTTAGCGGAGTTCTCCTACGAGCAGTACTTC. It specifies CASSLAEFSYEQYF.